The 32 T cell receptor beta chains in this list originate from one sample, sequenced in a study of blood T cell repertoires in COVID-19. Only in-frame clones appear in the TCRdb table, and some are missing; sequencing was by immunoSEQ multiplex PCR. The sample consists of approximately 280,000 clones, around 89% of them appearing once. Material for sequencing was PBMCs or T cells enriched from blood (not recorded which). Source of these receptors: a woman between 18 and 30 years old with acute COVID-19.

The chain joins TRBV9 to TRBJ2-1, with 9 bases matching TRBD1. Looked up from germline, CDR1 is SGDLS and CDR2 is YYNGEE. Losses at the gene ends were 4 bases for V and 1 base for J; bases not matched to a gene: 6. This CDR3 is built from 16 residues. The CDR3: CASSTRDRASYNEQFF. The CDR3 DNA reads as TGTGCCAGCAGCACTCGGGACAGGGCGTCCTACAATGAGCAGTTCTTC.

The gene calls are TRBV27 and TRBJ2-2; D is perhaps TRBD2 (6 bases). Germline V lookup: CDR1 MNHEY, CDR2 SMNVEV (reference sequence). The CDR3 contains 14 residues. Trimming left V 10 bases short and J 3 bases short, with 15 bases between. Here the CDR3 reads CAIDGGPDTGELFF. The CDR3 DNA sequence: TGTGCCATCGACGGAGGGCCCGACACCGGGGAGCTGTTTTTT.

V gene TRBV21-1 combines with J gene TRBJ2-3; no check of the table's D call, TRBD2, against the DNA was made. TRBV21-1 is deemed a pseudogene. This CDR3 contains 17 residues. The CDR3 reads CASSKEGSGSSTDTQYF. In DNA, the CDR3 is TGTGCCAGCAGCAAAGAGGGTAGCGGGAGTAGCACAGATACGCAGTATTTT.

The chain links TRBV19 to TRBJ2-7; 10 bases align to TRBD2. V dropped 5 bases and J dropped 1; count of bases not matched to a gene: 8. CDR1 is LNHDA, CDR2 SQIVND, per germline (reference sequence). The CDR3 has 16 residues. The CDR3 loop reads CASSLAGGIKSYEQYF. The CDR3 DNA sequence: TGTGCCAGTAGTTTAGCGGGAGGCATTAAATCCTACGAGCAGTACTTC.

This chain uses TRBV5-1 with TRBJ1-2; 7 bases are shared with TRBD1. Germline values: CDR1 SGHRS, CDR2 YFSETQ. V lost 2 bases to trimming and J lost 8 bases; unmatched junction nucleotides: 18. The CDR3 is made up of 17 amino acids. Here the CDR3 reads CASSLEPWTGLGRGYTF. CDR3 nucleotides: TGCGCCAGCAGCTTAGAGCCTTGGACAGGCCTCGGGCGGGGCTACACCTTC.

This clone has only one observation. The chain combines TRBV7-6 with TRBJ2-7, with 8 bases identical to TRBD1. This CDR3 is 16 amino acids long. With V trimmed by 5 bases and J by 0 bases, 9 bases remained unmatched. CDR1 and CDR2 from the germline V gene are SGHVS and FNYEAQ. The CDR3 DNA is TGTGCCAGCAGCGCCCGGACAGGGAGGAGCTCCTACGAGCAGTACTTC. Amino acids: CASSARTGRSSYEQYF.

The chain joins TRBV2 to TRBJ1-5; 7 nucleotides align to TRBD1. With V trimmed by 11 bases and J by 2 bases, 9 bases remained unmatched. The CDR3 extends over 14 amino acids. Germline CDR1 reads SNHLY; CDR2 reads FYNNEI. CDR3 amino acids: CAGSDRAGNQPQHF. CDR3 DNA: TGTGCCGGAAGCGACAGGGCTGGCAATCAGCCCCAGCATTTT.

This clone has just one count. V and J are TRBV7-2 and TRBJ2-4, with 8 bases matching TRBD1. This CDR3 is built from 17 residues. J gave up 9 bases and V 3 bases, and 16 bases lay outside the gene matches. Germline lookup yields CDR1 SGHTA and CDR2 FQGNSA. CDR3 amino acids: CASSFQPGGAGGGIQYF. CDR3 coding DNA: TGTGCCAGCAGCTTCCAACCAGGGGGCGCCGGGGGTGGCATTCAGTACTTC.

This sequence joins TRBV6-2 or TRBV6-3 and TRBJ2-4, with a possible D match to TRBD2 (6 bases). V was clipped by 2 bases and J by 0 bases, with 11 bases between them. Germline values: CDR1 MNHEY, CDR2 SVGEGT. The CDR3 has 16 residues. CDR3 in amino acids: CASSYGMGLAKNIQYF. The CDR3 nucleotides are TGTGCCAGCAGTTACGGTATGGGACTAGCCAAAAACATTCAGTACTTC.

The rearrangement links TRBV5-1 to TRBJ2-5, with 8 positions matching TRBD1. The J segment lost 5 bases and the V segment lost 2 bases, leaving 5 bases of the junction unmatched. The CDR3 loop spans 14 amino acids. Germline loops: CDR1 SGHRS, CDR2 YFSETQ. Here the CDR3 reads CASSLGTGYETQYF. The CDR3 nucleotides read TGCGCCAGCAGCTTAGGGACAGGATACGAGACCCAGTACTTC.

This sequence joins TRBV5-1 and TRBJ2-7; 12 bases fit TRBD2. The CDR3 is 17 residues long. The V segment lost 4 bases and the J segment 3 bases; nucleotides outside the gene matches: 11. The V gene's germline CDR1 is SGHRS and CDR2 YFSETQ. The CDR3 is CASSDGLAGLPFYEQYF. The CDR3 region has the DNA TGCGCCAGCAGCGATGGACTAGCGGGACTGCCATTCTACGAGCAGTACTTC.

The CDR3 is CASSPQGTGGSYEQYF. The CDR3 coding sequence is TGTGCCAGCTCACCTCAAGGGACAGGGGGCTCCTACGAGCAGTACTTC. The V call is TRBV18, the J call TRBJ2-7, with 11 nucleotides matching TRBD1. The V segment lost 3 bases and the J segment 0 bases; nucleotides outside the gene matches: 4. The CDR3 runs to 16 residues. In germline, CDR1 is KGHSH, CDR2 LQKENI. The complete variable domain, with remaining parts taken from reference TRBV18 and TRBJ2-7, reads NAGVMQNPRHLVRRRGQEARLRCSPMKGHSHVYWYRQLPEEGLKFMVYLQKENIIDESGMPKERFSAEFPKEGPSILRIQQVVRGDSAAYFCASSPQGTGGSYEQYFGPGTRLTVT.

This chain joins TRBV20-1 and TRBJ2-5, with 9 bases that match TRBD1. This CDR3 spans 14 amino acids. In germline, CDR1 is DFQATT, CDR2 SNEGSKA (reference sequence). V lost 3 bases and J lost 4; bases outside the gene matches: 6. The CDR3 region is CSASYRGLIETQYF. In DNA, the CDR3 is TGCAGTGCTAGTTACAGGGGGCTGATAGAGACCCAGTACTTC.

In regard to this clone: This may be a read error, as it is one base from a much larger clone. Other DNA sequences in this sample translate to the same CDR3. V usage is TRBV6-1 and J usage is TRBJ2-1; 13 bases line up with TRBD2. With 1 base clipped from V and 6 bases from J, the junction kept 0 bases outside the gene matches. Per germline, CDR1 MNHNS and CDR2 SASEGT. The CDR3 spans 15 residues. The CDR3 protein is CASSEGTSGSNEQFF. The CDR3 DNA follows: TGTGCCAGCAGTGAAGGGACTAGCGGGAGCAATGAGCAGTTCTTC.

The chain joins TRBV29-1 to TRBJ2-7, with TRBD2 identical over 12 bases. The germline V gene encodes CDR1 SQVTM and CDR2 ANQGSEA. V trimming: 2 bases; J trimming: 3 bases; junction bases outside the gene matches: 17. There are 19 residues in the CDR3. CDR3 DNA sequence: TGCAGCGTTGAAATGGGGCCGACTAGCGGGAGCACGTCTCGCTACGAGCAGTACTTC. It yields the protein CSVEMGPTSGSTSRYEQYF.

V usage is TRBV5-4 and J usage is TRBJ1-3, with 9 nucleotides matching TRBD1. V was clipped by 4 bases and J by 0 bases; unmatched bases: 2. In germline, CDR1 is SGHNT, CDR2 YYREEE (reference sequence). The CDR3 extends over 15 amino acids. CDR3 in DNA: TGTGCCAGCAGCCGACAGGGGGGCTCTGGAAACACCATATATTTT. It specifies CASSRQGGSGNTIYF.

The chain combines TRBV5-6 with TRBJ2-5, with 7 nucleotides matching TRBD2. Germline loops: CDR1 SGHDT, CDR2 YYEEEE. V lost 4 bases, J lost 2 bases, and 14 bases stayed unmatched. This CDR3 has 17 residues. The DNA of the CDR3 is TGTGCCAGCAGCCCCTTTACCGGGGGGAGTAGGCAAGAGACCCAGTACTTC. Encoded protein: CASSPFTGGSRQETQYF.

V and J are TRBV5-1 and TRBJ2-1; possibly TRBD1 for D (6 bases). The germline V gene has CDR1 SGHRS and CDR2 YFSETQ. V lost 0 bases, J lost 0 bases, and 16 bases lay in between. This CDR3 is 18 amino acids long. The DNA for the CDR3 is TGCGCCAGCAGCTTGGGACACGCACAGGGCAGCTCCTACAATGAGCAGTTCTTC. It encodes CASSLGHAQGSSYNEQFF.

J is TRBJ1-4 and V is TRBV6-5; TRBD1 aligns across 12 bases. The germline gives CDR1 MNHEY, CDR2 SVGAGI. This CDR3 spans 14 amino acids. The junction had 1 base not matched to a gene; V was cut back by 5 bases and J by 6 bases. The CDR3 DNA reads TGTGCCAGCAGTCGGGACAGGGGGCATGAAAAACTGTTTTTT. Amino acids: CASSRDRGHEKLFF.

CDR3 in amino acids: CASSHTRTGAREKLFF. For the CDR3, the DNA is TGCGCCAGCAGCCACACCCGGACAGGCGCGCGGGAAAAACTGTTTTTT. The V call is TRBV4-3, the J call TRBJ1-4, with TRBD1 matching over 7 bases. Germline trimming cut 3 bases from V and 8 bases from J; bases unmatched to any gene: 12. The germline CDR1 and CDR2 sequences are LGHNA and YSLEER. The CDR3 loop spans 16 amino acids.

A single count supports this clone. The CDR3, as DNA: TGTGCCTGGAGTCGCGGACTCAGGGAGACCCAGTACTTC. Residues: CAWSRGLRETQYF. The J gene is TRBJ2-5, the V gene TRBV30; D is possibly TRBD2 (5 bases). The CDR3 extends over 13 amino acids. Looked up from germline, CDR1 is GTSNPN and CDR2 is SVGIG (reference sequence). Between the trimmed V and J ends, which lost 2 bases and 5 bases, there was a span of 12 bases.

V and J are TRBV10-2 and TRBJ2-5; a weak D match, TRBD1 (5 bases). V was cut by 1 base and J by 9 bases, with 12 bases left in between. The V gene's germline CDR1 is WSHSY and CDR2 SAAADI. The CDR3 extends over 13 amino acids. The DNA of the CDR3 is TGCGCCAGCAGTGAGTACAGGCAAGGGGCCCAGTACTTC. Protein: CASSEYRQGAQYF.

The gene calls are TRBV10-3 and TRBJ2-5; 8 bases fit TRBD2. Germline V gives CDR1 ENHRY, CDR2 SYGVKD. Trimming took 2 bases from V and 1 from J; bases not matched to a gene: 3. The CDR3 length is 15 residues. The DNA for the CDR3 is TGTGCCATCAGTGAGACTAGCGGAACCCAAGAGACCCAGTACTTC. This codes for CAISETSGTQETQYF.

The gene calls are TRBV7-9 and TRBJ1-3, with D tentatively TRBD1 (6 bases). Germline lookup yields CDR1 SEHNR and CDR2 FQNEAQ (reference sequence). The germline V and J ends were trimmed by 7 bases and 0 bases, with 16 bases remaining between them. The CDR3 has 16 amino acids. CDR3 nucleotides: TGTGCCAGCAAGCCAAACCAAGGGGGCTCTGGAAACACCATATATTTT. Its protein product is CASKPNQGGSGNTIYF.

The chain joins TRBV5-5 to TRBJ1-6, with D maybe TRBD1 (6 bases). The germline CDR1 and CDR2 sequences are SGHKS and YYEKEE (reference sequence). The V gene lost 10 bases and the J gene lost 8 bases, with 19 bases spanning the gap. The CDR3 sequence is 14 residues long. CDR3 in DNA: TGTGCCGGGGACGACAGGAGCAGGGATTCACCCCTCCACTTT. Its translation is CAGDDRSRDSPLHF.

The V and J genes are TRBV10-2 and TRBJ1-1; 11 bases align to TRBD1. Trimming took 4 bases from V and 2 from J; bases not matched to a gene: 6. Per germline, CDR1 WSHSY and CDR2 SAAADI. The CDR3 sequence is 16 residues long. The chain's CDR3 is CASSGSRTGGNTEAFF. DNA of the CDR3: TGCGCCAGCAGTGGCTCCCGGACAGGGGGCAACACTGAAGCTTTCTTT.

The rearrangement uses TRBV30 and TRBJ1-3; perhaps TRBD1 as D (5 bases). The CDR3 is 17 amino acids. The V gene's germline CDR1 is GTSNPN and CDR2 SVGIG (reference sequence). Between the trimmed V and J ends, which lost 1 base and 4 bases, there was a span of 20 bases. CDR3 sequence: CAWSDPHGGSFGNTIYF. The CDR3 DNA reads as TGTGCCTGGAGTGACCCCCACGGGGGTTCTTTCGGAAACACCATATATTTT.

This sequence joins TRBV12-3 or TRBV12-4 and TRBJ2-5; no clear D gene. The CDR3 runs 12 residues. The V end lost 3 bases, the J end lost 5 bases, and 7 bases lay between the germline ends. CDR3 sequence reads: CASSFYSETQYF. CDR3 bases: TGTGCCAGCAGTTTCTATTCGGAGACCCAGTACTTC.

The chain is built from TRBV12-3 or TRBV12-4 and TRBJ2-7; D uncertain. The V and J ends lost 6 bases and 4 bases respectively, with 10 bases between them. This CDR3 region has 12 residues. The DNA for the CDR3 is TGTGCCAGCAGCTACGACTGGTACGAGCAGTACTTC. It specifies CASSYDWYEQYF.

The chain employs TRBV10-1 and TRBJ2-3, with 8 nucleotides matching TRBD1. There are 15 residues in the CDR3. The V segment lost 3 bases and the J segment 5 bases; nucleotides outside the gene matches: 7. Germline CDR1 WNHNN, CDR2 SYGVQD (reference sequence). DNA of the CDR3: TGCGCCAGCAGTGAACGACAGGGGCTAGGAGATACGCAGTATTTT. Translated: CASSERQGLGDTQYF.

The chain couples TRBV2 to TRBJ1-1; 8 nucleotides match TRBD1. The V and J ends lost 4 bases and 5 bases, in that order; junction bases with no gene match: 6. The CDR3 is made up of 14 amino acids. The germline V gene has CDR1 SNHLY and CDR2 FYNNEI. CDR3: CASSARTGGTEAFF. CDR3 coding DNA: TGTGCCAGCAGTGCCCGTACAGGGGGAACTGAAGCTTTCTTT. Full variable domain (remainder filled in from reference TRBV2 and TRBJ1-1): EPEVTQTPSHQVTQMGQEVILRCVPISNHLYFYWYRQILGQKVEFLVSFYNNEISEKSEIFDDQFSVERPDGSNFTLKIRSTKLEDSAMYFCASSARTGGTEAFFGQGTRLTVV.

The chain has TRBV2 and TRBJ2-5, with TRBD2 matching 8 bases. CDR3 length: 14 amino acids. Germline V gene sequence: CDR1 SNHLY, CDR2 FYNNEI. The V gene end was trimmed by 3 bases and the J gene end by 3 bases; junction bases not matched to a gene: 3. DNA of the CDR3: TGTGCCAGCAGTGAGCGACTAGCGAAAGAGACCCAGTACTTC. Its translation: CASSERLAKETQYF.